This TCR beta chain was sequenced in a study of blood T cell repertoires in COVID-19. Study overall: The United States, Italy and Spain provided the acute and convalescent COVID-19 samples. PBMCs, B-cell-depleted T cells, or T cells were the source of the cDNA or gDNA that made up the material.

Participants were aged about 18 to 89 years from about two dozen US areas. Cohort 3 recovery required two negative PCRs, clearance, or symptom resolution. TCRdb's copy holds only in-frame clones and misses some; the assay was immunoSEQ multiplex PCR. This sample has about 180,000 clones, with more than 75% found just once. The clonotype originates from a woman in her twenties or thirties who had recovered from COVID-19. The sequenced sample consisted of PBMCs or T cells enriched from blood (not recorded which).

CDR3 bases: TGTGCCAGCAGCCCTAGGGCGGGGCTGGCCTACAATGAGCAGTTCTTC. Protein product: CASSPRAGLAYNEQFF. The V call is TRBV7-9, the J call TRBJ2-1; D may be TRBD2 (6 bases). Trimming took 5 bases from V and 2 from J, leaving 16 bases between them. The CDR3 is 16 amino acids. Germline V gene data show CDR1 as SEHNR and CDR2 as FQNEAQ (reference sequence).